The 30 T cell receptor beta chains below all came from one sample that was sequenced in a study of T cells in narcolepsy. Clones were read by immunoSEQ multiplex PCR, and TCRdb kept only the in-frame ones, dropping some. The sample carries fewer than 35,000 clones, 80% to 85% recorded once. Sequencing was done on a sample of CD45RA- memory CD4+ T cells from PBMCs. The receptors here all came from a human donor with narcolepsy.

The chain carries TRBV7-6 and TRBJ2-5; D possibly uses TRBD1 or TRBD2 (7 bases each). The CDR3 covers 13 residues. The germline V and J ends were trimmed by 4 bases and 11 bases, with 17 bases remaining between them. Per the germline V gene, CDR1 is SGHVS and CDR2 is FNYEAQ. In DNA form, the CDR3 reads TGTGCCAGCAGCTCCTCGCGGCAGGGGGGGCAGTACTTC. Translating gives CASSSSRQGGQYF. The full variable domain, rest sourced from reference TRBV7-6 and TRBJ2-5, is GAGVSQSPRYKVTKRGQDVALRCDPISGHVSLYWYRQALGQGPEFLTYFNYEAQQDKSGLPNDRFSAERPEGSISTLTIQRTEQRDSAMYRCASSSSRQGGQYFGPGTRLLVL.

The CDR3 nucleotides are TGTGCCTGCCCGTCCGCTATTCTCTCTGGGGCCAACGTCCTGACTTTC. Amino acid sequence: CACPSAILSGANVLTF. J is TRBJ2-6 and V is TRBV30; D gene ambiguous. Germline V CDR1 and CDR2: GTSNPN, SVGIG (reference sequence). This CDR3 spans 16 amino acids. V was shortened by 6 bases and J by 0 bases, with 15 bases between the two germline ends.

The rearrangement joins TRBV27 to TRBJ1-5, with D unclear. V was pared by 8 bases and J by 4 bases, with 12 bases between. The CDR3 spans 13 residues. Per germline, CDR1 MNHEY and CDR2 SMNVEV (reference sequence). The CDR3 reads CASGNRENQPQHF. The CDR3 DNA reads TGTGCCAGCGGTAACAGAGAAAATCAGCCCCAGCATTTT.

The chain couples TRBV30 to TRBJ2-6; possibly TRBD2 for D (7 bases). Germline CDR1 reads GTSNPN; CDR2 reads SVGIG (reference sequence). V was shortened by 3 bases and J by 2 bases, with 8 bases between the two germline ends. This CDR3 is 14 amino acids long. This CDR3 reads CAWRRGPGANVLTF. The CDR3 nucleotides read TGTGCCTGGAGGCGGGGGCCTGGGGCCAACGTCCTGACTTTC.

The chain links TRBV6-5 to TRBJ1-5; TRBD1 matches 10 bases. Germline V gene sequence: CDR1 MNHEY, CDR2 SVGAGI. This CDR3 region has 15 residues. V was clipped by 6 bases and J by 2 bases; unmatched bases: 4. Here the CDR3 reads CASRPGTGGNQPQHF. CDR3 DNA sequence: TGTGCCAGCAGGCCCGGGACAGGGGGCAATCAGCCCCAGCATTTT.

The count of this clone is one. CDR3 in amino acids: CATGQEGSGANVLTF. CDR3 bases: TGTGCCACTGGACAGGAAGGGTCTGGGGCCAACGTCCTGACTTTC. The genes are TRBV19 and TRBJ2-6, with 7 nucleotides matching TRBD1. The germline gives CDR1 LNHDA, CDR2 SQIVND (reference sequence). The CDR3 loop spans 15 amino acids. Trimming cost V 10 bases and J 1 base; bases outside gene matches: 7. Based on the CDR3 plus reference TRBV19 and TRBJ2-6, the full variable domain is DGGITQSPKYLFRKEGQNVTLSCEQNLNHDAMYWYRQDPGQGLRLIYYSQIVNDFQKGDIAEGYSVSREKKESFPLTVTSAQKNPTAFYLCATGQEGSGANVLTFGAGSRLTVL.

The rearrangement joins TRBV7-2 to TRBJ2-1; D uncertain. Germline values: CDR1 SGHTA, CDR2 FQGNSA. V gave up 7 bases and J gave up 8 bases, with 9 bases separating them. The CDR3 is 11 amino acids. The CDR3 spells CASILNYEQFF. CDR3 coding DNA: TGTGCCAGCATCCTCAACTATGAGCAGTTCTTC.

The chain uses TRBV7-9 and TRBJ2-3, with D tentatively TRBD2 (6 bases). Looked up from germline, CDR1 is SEHNR and CDR2 is FQNEAQ (reference sequence). Trimming stripped 5 bases from V and 2 bases from J, with 11 bases between. The CDR3 runs to 14 residues. The CDR3 region is CASSPGLTTDTQYF. The CDR3 DNA reads as TGTGCCAGCAGCCCGGGACTCACCACAGATACGCAGTATTTT.

The chain combines TRBV7-2 with TRBJ1-2, with 7 bases lining up with TRBD1. Germline V gene lookup returns CDR1 SGHTA and CDR2 FQGNSA. CDR3 length equals 15 residues. The V segment lost 5 bases and the J segment 4 bases; nucleotides outside the gene matches: 10. The CDR3 reads CASSPQGGAGYGYTF. The CDR3 DNA sequence: TGTGCCAGCAGCCCCCAGGGGGGGGCCGGCTATGGCTACACCTTC.

V and J are TRBV5-1 and TRBJ2-7; 7 nucleotides line up with TRBD1. The CDR3 sequence is 15 residues long. V lost 4 bases, J lost 6 bases, and 13 bases stayed unmatched. CDR1 is SGHRS, CDR2 YFSETQ, per germline. The CDR3 coding sequence is TGCGCCAGCAGCCCCCCATTAGGGGGCACCGGCGAGCAGTACTTC. Its protein product is CASSPPLGGTGEQYF.

The table lists this clone with a few counts. This chain uses TRBV19 with TRBJ2-1; the D is unclear. From germline, CDR1 is LNHDA and CDR2 SQIVND (reference sequence). This CDR3 is built from 14 residues. V lost 5 bases to trimming and J lost 8 bases, with 16 bases between them. The CDR3 reads CASSPRPNGHEQFF. For the CDR3, the DNA is TGTGCCAGTAGTCCTAGACCCAATGGCCATGAGCAGTTCTTC. Supplemented by reference TRBV19 and TRBJ2-1, the full variable domain reads DGGITQSPKYLFRKEGQNVTLSCEQNLNHDAMYWYRQDPGQGLRLIYYSQIVNDFQKGDIAEGYSVSREKKESFPLTVTSAQKNPTAFYLCASSPRPNGHEQFFGPGTRLTVL.

This rearrangement joins TRBV27 to TRBJ2-1, with a possible D match to TRBD2 (6 bases). Per the germline V gene, CDR1 is MNHEY and CDR2 is SMNVEV (reference sequence). The CDR3 consists of 13 residues. V was shortened by 3 bases and J by 5 bases, with 8 bases between the two germline ends. CDR3 in amino acids: CASSFWGDNEQFF. Written as DNA, the CDR3 is TGTGCCAGCAGTTTTTGGGGGGACAATGAGCAGTTCTTC.

The rearrangement links TRBV7-9 to TRBJ1-3; perhaps TRBD1 as D (5 bases). The CDR3 loop spans 16 amino acids. Germline values: CDR1 SEHNR, CDR2 FQNEAQ (reference sequence). V dropped 1 base and J dropped 2 bases, with 12 bases sitting between them. This CDR3 is CASSLGGQLTGNTIYF. The DNA for the CDR3 is TGTGCCAGCAGCTTAGGTGGACAATTGACTGGAAACACCATATATTTT.

The V call is TRBV28, the J call TRBJ1-1, with TRBD1 matching 11 bases. This CDR3 is 15 amino acids long. Germline assignment: CDR1 MDHEN and CDR2 SYDVKM. The ends lost 5 bases at V and 7 bases at J; junction bases unmatched: 9. The CDR3 DNA is TGTGCCAGCAGTACTCCAGGACAGGGGGCCATTGAAGCTTTCTTT. Protein: CASSTPGQGAIEAFF.

V gene TRBV15 combines with J gene TRBJ2-1; the D is unclear. The CDR3 totals 15 residues. V was cut by 1 base and J by 6 bases, with 13 bases left in between. CDR1 and CDR2 from the germline V gene are LNHNV and YYDKDF (reference sequence). The CDR3 DNA follows: TGTGCCACCAGCAGAGCGTACTCAACCCGCAATGAGCAGTTCTTC. Translation gives CATSRAYSTRNEQFF. The full variable domain, completed using reference TRBV15 and TRBJ2-1, is DAMVIQNPRYQVTQFGKPVTLSCSQTLNHNVMYWYQQKSSQAPKLLFHYYDKDFNNEADTPDNFQSRRPNTSFCFLDIRSPGLGDTAMYLCATSRAYSTRNEQFFGPGTRLTVL.

This clone was seen a handful of times. The V and J genes are TRBV10-3 and TRBJ1-1, with D hard to call. Germline loops: CDR1 ENHRY, CDR2 SYGVKD. Trimming left V 0 bases short and J 0 bases short, with 8 bases between. The CDR3 is 15 amino acids. CDR3 DNA: TGTGCCATCAGTGAGTCCCAGCTATTGAACACTGAAGCTTTCTTT. Amino acid sequence: CAISESQLLNTEAFF.

The J gene is TRBJ2-1, the V gene TRBV2, with a possible D match to TRBD1 (6 bases). CDR1 is SNHLY, CDR2 FYNNEI, per germline. Trimming took 5 bases from V and 5 from J, leaving 13 bases between them. The CDR3 covers 14 residues. CDR3 residues: CASSYVRGNNEQFF. For the CDR3, the DNA is TGTGCCAGCAGTTATGTTAGGGGGAACAATGAGCAGTTCTTC.

This rearrangement joins TRBV7-3 to TRBJ2-5, with 10 bases that match TRBD2. From germline, CDR1 is SGHTA and CDR2 FQGTGA. The CDR3 is 15 amino acids. V gave up 0 bases and J gave up 4 bases; unmatched junction bases: 2. This CDR3 is CASSLTPSGGETQYF. In DNA form, the CDR3 reads TGTGCCAGCAGCTTAACGCCTAGCGGGGGAGAGACCCAGTACTTC.

V usage is TRBV6-1 and J usage is TRBJ1-1; 8 positions match TRBD1. CDR3 length: 13 amino acids. The ends lost 6 bases at V and 0 bases at J; junction bases unmatched: 0. Germline V gives CDR1 MNHNS, CDR2 SASEGT. The CDR3 reads CASRDRVNTEAFF. CDR3 nucleotides: TGTGCCAGCAGGGACAGGGTGAACACTGAAGCTTTCTTT.

V gene TRBV14 combines with J gene TRBJ1-1, with D perhaps TRBD1 (5 bases). The CDR3 loop spans 15 amino acids. Trimming removed 3 bases at V and 0 bases at J, with 11 bases between. Germline V gene lookup returns CDR1 SGHDN and CDR2 FVKESK. CDR3 in amino acids: CASSHYGTMNTEAFF. In nucleotides, the CDR3 is TGTGCCAGCAGCCACTACGGGACCATGAACACTGAAGCTTTCTTT.

The chain couples TRBV29-1 to TRBJ1-2; D is perhaps TRBD1 (5 bases). Germline assignment: CDR1 SQVTM and CDR2 ANQGSEA. This CDR3 comprises 13 residues. The V end was cut by 6 bases, the J end by 8 bases, with 19 bases between. DNA for the CDR3: TGCAGCGTAGCGACAGTCTTGGTGGTGGGCTACACCTTC. This encodes CSVATVLVVGYTF. Complete variable domain (other parts from reference TRBV29-1 and TRBJ1-2): SAVISQKPSRDICQRGTSLTIQCQVDSQVTMMFWYRQQPGQSLTLIATANQGSEATYESGFVIDKFPISRPNLTFSTLTVSNMSPEDSSIYLCSVATVLVVGYTFGSGTRLTVV.

This chain joins TRBV7-2 and TRBJ1-2, with a weak D call TRBD1 (5 bases). This CDR3 spans 15 amino acids. Looked up from germline, CDR1 is SGHTA and CDR2 is FQGNSA. Between the trimmed V and J ends, which lost 5 bases and 7 bases, there was a span of 20 bases. The CDR3 loop is CASSKGTSGWGGYTF. In nucleotides, the CDR3 is TGTGCCAGCAGCAAGGGGACTTCTGGATGGGGTGGCTACACCTTC.

The rearrangement links TRBV2 to TRBJ1-1; D gene uncertain. There are 13 residues in the CDR3. The V gene's germline CDR1 is SNHLY and CDR2 FYNNEI. V dropped 4 bases and J dropped 2 bases, with 8 bases sitting between them. The CDR3 sequence: CASSVESNTEAFF. The CDR3 DNA reads as TGTGCCAGCAGTGTAGAAAGTAACACTGAAGCTTTCTTT.

This clone has only a few counts. V gene TRBV2 combines with J gene TRBJ2-3; 10 nucleotides match TRBD2. Germline V gene sequence: CDR1 SNHLY, CDR2 FYNNEI. CDR3 length equals 14 residues. V was clipped by 6 bases and J by 7 bases; unmatched bases: 7. The CDR3 bases are TGTGCCAGCAGGACCGGGACTAGCGCCAATACGCAGTATTTT. Translating gives CASRTGTSANTQYF.

J is TRBJ1-1 and V is TRBV19; 7 bases align to TRBD1. Germline V gives CDR1 LNHDA, CDR2 SQIVND (reference sequence). V shed 3 bases and J 4 bases; nucleotides not matched to a gene: 20. The CDR3 is 19 amino acids. CDR3 sequence reads: CASSMNSPQGYRGGTEAFF. CDR3 DNA sequence: TGTGCCAGTAGTATGAATTCCCCCCAGGGGTACAGGGGTGGCACTGAAGCTTTCTTT.

The gene calls are TRBV2 and TRBJ2-7, with a possible D match to TRBD2 (5 bases). The CDR3 consists of 15 residues. Trimming took off 3 bases at V and 3 bases at J, with 15 bases between the two ends. The germline V gene has CDR1 SNHLY and CDR2 FYNNEI. This chain's CDR3 is CASSEAGLLNYEQYF. The CDR3 DNA sequence: TGTGCCAGCAGTGAGGCTGGACTGCTAAACTACGAGCAGTACTTC.

The chain combines TRBV1 with TRBJ2-1; the D call of TRBD2 is as the table states it, not checked on the DNA. TRBV1 is reported as a pseudogene. The CDR3 totals 13 residues. CDR3 region: CTPTSSGSNEQFF. Written as DNA, the CDR3 is TGCACCCCGACTAGCTCGGGGTCCAATGAGCAGTTCTTC.

The V and J genes are TRBV18 and TRBJ2-1; D call uncertain. The V gene lost 2 bases and the J gene lost 9 bases, with 8 bases spanning the gap. Germline-derived CDR1 and CDR2 are KGHSH and LQKENI. The CDR3 is made up of 12 amino acids. DNA for the CDR3: TGTGCCAGCTCACCAAGAGAAAGTGAGCAGTTCTTC. Translated, it gives CASSPRESEQFF. The full variable domain, rest sourced from reference TRBV18 and TRBJ2-1, is NAGVMQNPRHLVRRRGQEARLRCSPMKGHSHVYWYRQLPEEGLKFMVYLQKENIIDESGMPKERFSAEFPKEGPSILRIQQVVRGDSAAYFCASSPRESEQFFGPGTRLTVL.

The V call is TRBV18, the J call TRBJ2-7, with TRBD1 identical over 7 bases. Germline CDR1 reads KGHSH; CDR2 reads LQKENI. Trimming cost V 4 bases and J 5 bases; bases outside gene matches: 8. The CDR3 runs to 14 residues. DNA for the CDR3: TGTGCCAGCTCACTCCACAGGGGCGAACACGAGCAGTACTTC. This encodes CASSLHRGEHEQYF.

The chain couples TRBV19 to TRBJ2-7; TRBD1 agrees at 8 bases. From germline, CDR1 is LNHDA and CDR2 SQIVND (reference sequence). The length of the CDR3 is 14 residues. The J segment lost 3 bases and the V segment lost 2 bases, leaving 3 bases of the junction unmatched. The CDR3 protein is CASSIQGAGYEQYF. As DNA, the CDR3 is TGTGCCAGTAGTATACAGGGGGCGGGCTACGAGCAGTACTTC.